This T cell receptor (beta chain) stems from a study of blood T cell repertoires in COVID-19. V dropped 0 bases and J dropped 4 bases, with 12 bases sitting between them. Germline CDR1 and CDR2: LGHDT and YNNKEL (reference sequence). This CDR3 comprises 15 residues. Resolution of symptoms, clearance, or two negative PCRs was present in recovered Cohort 3 donors. The method was immunoSEQ multiplex PCR; TCRdb's version includes in-frame clones alone and lacks a portion of them. The table has around 250,000 clones, over 75% seen once. This clone appeared once. This chain links TRBV3-1 (or the pseudogene TRBV3-2) with TRBJ1-2, with D tentatively TRBD1 (5 bases). The specimen sequenced was PBMCs or T cells enriched from blood (not recorded which). The sequence was collected from a young man who had recovered from COVID-19. CDR3 nucleotides: TGTGCCAGCAGCCAAGAGGGACTGTTTAGCTATGGCTACACCTTC. Translation gives CASSQEGLFSYGYTF.